Below, 30 T cell receptor beta chains from the same sample are listed, as sequenced in a study of technical replicates of blood from a handful of donors. Generated by immunoSEQ multiplex PCR, the TCRdb table keeps only in-frame clones and is missing some. The sample shows under 80,000 clones, under 90% of them seen only once. Sequences were obtained from PBMCs. The receptors stem from a human donor in good health. Some clones in this sample may be carry-over from other donors' samples.

This chain joins TRBV7-9 and TRBJ2-2, with a possible D match to TRBD2 (6 bases). V gave up 5 bases and J gave up 5 bases, with 15 bases separating them. CDR1 is SEHNR, CDR2 FQNEAQ, per germline (reference sequence). CDR3 length equals 15 residues. The CDR3 here is CASSLLEGRTGELFF. CDR3 sequence (DNA): TGTGCCAGCAGCCTATTGGAGGGTCGTACCGGGGAGCTGTTTTTT.

The chain recombines TRBV7-2 with TRBJ1-2; perhaps TRBD1 as D (6 bases). The CDR3 totals 12 residues. V lost 4 bases and J lost 8, with 11 bases in between. Germline loops: CDR1 SGHTA, CDR2 FQGNSA. The CDR3: CASSWGGGGYTF. The CDR3 DNA reads TGTGCCAGCAGCTGGGGGGGCGGCGGCTACACCTTC.

V usage is TRBV20-1 and J usage is TRBJ2-4; 7 positions match TRBD2. J was trimmed by 6 bases and V by 6 bases; bases with no gene match: 2. The CDR3 spans 11 residues. The germline V gene encodes CDR1 DFQATT and CDR2 SNEGSKA (reference sequence). DNA for the CDR3: TGCAGTGCCGGCGGGGGAAACATTCAGTACTTC. It codes for CSAGGGNIQYF.

This chain joins TRBV7-2 and TRBJ2-5; D unresolved. Germline-derived CDR1 and CDR2 are SGHTA and FQGNSA. V was trimmed by 2 bases and J by 13 bases, leaving 14 bases between them. The CDR3 covers 12 residues. The CDR3 loop reads CASSLSLRVWYF. The CDR3 DNA reads TGTGCCAGCAGCTTAAGTTTGAGAGTCTGGTACTTC.

The V call is TRBV19, the J call TRBJ1-5; D possibly corresponds to TRBD1 (6 bases). Germline assignment: CDR1 LNHDA and CDR2 SQIVND (reference sequence). V was pared by 3 bases and J by 10 bases, with 16 bases between. This CDR3 has 14 amino acids. CDR3 bases: TGTGCCAGTAGTATCCGGGGACAAAGGCTACCCCAGCATTTT. Translating it yields CASSIRGQRLPQHF.

The rearrangement uses TRBV5-1 and TRBJ2-1; TRBD2 aligns across 12 bases. CDR3 length: 17 residues. V shed 5 bases, J shed 6 bases, and the junction held 12 bases outside the gene matches. Germline CDR1 and CDR2: SGHRS and YFSETQ. In DNA form, the CDR3 reads TGCGCCAGCAGATCCGATCCTAGCGGGAGGGCCACCAATGAGCAGTTCTTC. Its translation: CASRSDPSGRATNEQFF.

This clone was seen just once. This chain uses TRBV7-9 with TRBJ2-1; D gene unclear. The V and J ends lost 2 bases and 8 bases respectively, with 4 bases between them. Germline CDR1 and CDR2: SEHNR and FQNEAQ (reference sequence). The CDR3 totals 11 residues. This chain's CDR3 is CASSLIYEQFF. The CDR3 DNA sequence: TGTGCCAGCAGCTTAATCTATGAGCAGTTCTTC.

The chain has TRBV6-6 and TRBJ1-1, with D perhaps matching TRBD1 (6 bases). The CDR3 runs 15 residues. Trimming took off 6 bases at V and 1 base at J, with 15 bases between the two ends. The germline CDR1 and CDR2 sequences are MNHNY and SVGAGI (reference sequence). For the CDR3, the DNA is TGTGCCAGCAGAGGTACCGGGACACGGAACACTGAAGCTTTCTTT. It codes for CASRGTGTRNTEAFF.

J is TRBJ2-7 and V is TRBV7-2, with TRBD1 matching over 8 bases. Germline-derived CDR1 and CDR2 are SGHTA and FQGNSA. There are 14 residues in the CDR3. V lost 5 bases to trimming and J lost 7 bases; unmatched junction nucleotides: 10. The CDR3 bases are TGTGCCAGCAGCCCCGGGACAGGACCCTTAGAGCAGTACTTC. Protein sequence: CASSPGTGPLEQYF.

This clone was counted between two and nine times. The chain combines TRBV16 with TRBJ1-3, with D maybe TRBD1 (5 bases). Germline-derived CDR1 and CDR2 are KGHSY and FQNENV. The CDR3 sequence is 15 residues long. Trimming removed 4 bases at V and 1 base at J, with 11 bases between. The CDR3 DNA reads as TGTGCCAGCAGCCGACAGAGCTTATCTGGAAACACCATATATTTT. It encodes CASSRQSLSGNTIYF.

This clone was found a few times. The V call is TRBV5-1, the J call TRBJ2-1, with 7 bases matching TRBD1. The V gene's germline CDR1 is SGHRS and CDR2 YFSETQ. This CDR3 has 14 residues. V trimming: 5 bases; J trimming: 4 bases; junction bases outside the gene matches: 6. The CDR3 DNA reads as TGCGCCAGCAGTGCTGCAGGGGGTTACAATGAGCAGTTCTTC. As protein: CASSAAGGYNEQFF. The full variable domain, with the rest looked up from reference TRBV5-1 and TRBJ2-1, is KAGVTQTPRYLIKTRGQQVTLSCSPISGHRSVSWYQQTPGQGLQFLFEYFSETQRNKGNFPGRFSGRQFSNSRSEMNVSTLELGDSALYLCASSAAGGYNEQFFGPGTRLTVL.

The gene calls are TRBV6-6 and TRBJ2-7, with 9 bases matching TRBD2. CDR3 length: 14 amino acids. The germline gives CDR1 MNHNY, CDR2 SVGAGI (reference sequence). Trimming removed 0 bases from V and 3 bases from J; junction bases left unmatched: 0. The CDR3 loop reads CASSYSSGSYEQYF. In DNA form, the CDR3 reads TGTGCCAGCAGTTACTCTAGCGGGAGCTACGAGCAGTACTTC.

V and J are TRBV7-8 and TRBJ2-1; 13 bases are shared with TRBD2. Per the germline V gene, CDR1 is SGHVS and CDR2 is FQNEAQ. The CDR3 is 14 amino acids. With V trimmed by 5 bases and J by 14 bases, 9 bases remained unmatched. The CDR3 bases are TGTGCCAGCAGCACGATGACTAGCGGGGGGCTAGAGTTCTTC. Protein: CASSTMTSGGLEFF.

The J gene is TRBJ2-3, the V gene TRBV10-1; 10 bases align to TRBD2. V was clipped by 7 bases and J by 1 base; unmatched bases: 14. Germline-derived CDR1 and CDR2 are WNHNN and SYGVQD (reference sequence). The CDR3 spans 18 residues. The CDR3: CASTLENGLAACTDTQYF. CDR3 nucleotide sequence: TGCGCCAGCACCCTTGAGAATGGACTAGCGGCCTGCACAGATACGCAGTATTTT.

This sequence joins TRBV4-2 and TRBJ1-1; 8 bases match TRBD1. With V trimmed by 1 base and J by 1 base, 5 bases remained unmatched. Germline values: CDR1 LGHNA, CDR2 YNFKEQ. The CDR3 runs 16 residues. This CDR3 is CASSQVGQGANTEAFF. The CDR3, as DNA: TGTGCCAGCAGCCAAGTTGGTCAGGGGGCGAACACTGAAGCTTTCTTT.

This chain joins TRBV7-2 and TRBJ2-7; D possibly corresponds to TRBD2 (7 bases). This CDR3 comprises 15 residues. The V end lost 5 bases, the J end lost 1 base, and 15 bases lay between the germline ends. Germline CDR1 is SGHTA and CDR2 is FQGNSA. This CDR3 is CASSPEGGRSYEQYF. Written as DNA, the CDR3 is TGTGCCAGCAGCCCGGAGGGGGGGCGATCCTACGAGCAGTACTTC.

The chain joins TRBV7-9 to TRBJ2-5, with 8 bases that match TRBD2. Germline V CDR1 and CDR2: SEHNR, FQNEAQ (reference sequence). The CDR3 runs 13 residues. V dropped 8 bases and J dropped 4; count of bases not matched to a gene: 6. Here the CDR3 DNA reads TGTGCCAGCGCGGGGGGCCGGGTAGAGACCCAGTACTTC. Protein: CASAGGRVETQYF. Filled out from reference TRBV7-9 and TRBJ2-5, the complete variable domain reads DTGVSQNPRHKITKRGQNVTFRCDPISEHNRLYWYRQTLGQGPEFLTYFQNEAQLEKSRLLSDRFSAERPKGSFSTLEIQRTEQGDSAMYLCASAGGRVETQYFGPGTRLLVL.

The rearrangement joins TRBV7-9 to TRBJ2-3, with D possibly TRBD1 on 5 matching bases. Germline CDR1 reads SEHNR; CDR2 reads FQNEAQ (reference sequence). The V end was cut by 6 bases, the J end by 2 bases, with 9 bases between. This CDR3 contains 13 residues. CDR3 sequence reads: CASRQTVTDTQYF. CDR3 nucleotide sequence: TGTGCCAGCAGGCAGACAGTCACAGATACGCAGTATTTT. The full variable domain, with the rest looked up from reference TRBV7-9 and TRBJ2-3, is DTGVSQNPRHKITKRGQNVTFRCDPISEHNRLYWYRQTLGQGPEFLTYFQNEAQLEKSRLLSDRFSAERPKGSFSTLEIQRTEQGDSAMYLCASRQTVTDTQYFGPGTRLTVL.

This clone was counted a single time. V usage is TRBV30 and J usage is TRBJ1-6; maybe TRBD1 (6 bases). Trimming pared 3 bases from V and 7 bases from J, leaving 13 bases between. There are 14 residues in the CDR3. Germline CDR1 GTSNPN, CDR2 SVGIG (reference sequence). CDR3 bases: TGTGCCTGGAGCACCGGGACAATCAATTCACCCCTCCACTTT. Translated, it gives CAWSTGTINSPLHF. Filled out from reference TRBV30 and TRBJ1-6, the complete variable domain reads SQTIHQWPATLVQPVGSPLSLECTVEGTSNPNLYWYRQAAGRGLQLLFYSVGIGQISSEVPQNLSASRPQDRQFILSSKKLLLSDSGFYLCAWSTGTINSPLHFGNGTRLTVT.

The chain recombines TRBV5-1 with TRBJ2-7; 7 bases match TRBD2. Germline V gene data show CDR1 as SGHRS and CDR2 as YFSETQ. V lost 6 bases, J lost 5 bases, and 11 bases stayed unmatched. The CDR3 consists of 14 residues. The CDR3 region has the DNA TGCGCCAGCACAGTGGGCGGGGGTCCCAACGAGCAGTACTTC. Encoded protein: CASTVGGGPNEQYF.

The chain recombines TRBV15 with TRBJ2-7; no definite D call. CDR3 length: 13 amino acids. CDR1 LNHNV and CDR2 YYDKDF come from the germline V gene (reference sequence). The ends were cut back, 0 bases at V and 4 bases at J, with 7 bases in the middle. CDR3 protein: CATSRDRSYEQYF. For the CDR3, the DNA is TGTGCCACCAGCAGAGATAGGAGTTACGAGCAGTACTTC.

This sequence joins TRBV7-2 and TRBJ2-5, with a tentative D call TRBD2 (6 bases). The CDR3 contains 15 residues. Trimming pared 4 bases from V and 5 bases from J, leaving 17 bases between. Germline values: CDR1 SGHTA, CDR2 FQGNSA. The CDR3 coding sequence is TGTGCCAGCAGCTCCTCTAGCGTCTACGGGGAGACCCAGTACTTC. Amino acid sequence: CASSSSSVYGETQYF.

This chain links TRBV18 with TRBJ2-7; TRBD2 aligns across 7 bases. Looked up from germline, CDR1 is KGHSH and CDR2 is LQKENI. The CDR3 is made up of 12 amino acids. The J segment lost 5 bases and the V segment lost 3 bases, leaving 1 base of the junction unmatched. The CDR3 here is CASSPGRDEQYF. CDR3 coding DNA: TGTGCCAGCTCACCGGGGAGGGACGAGCAGTACTTC.

This sequence joins TRBV9 and TRBJ2-3; D may be TRBD1 (6 bases). The CDR3 totals 14 residues. Looked up from germline, CDR1 is SGDLS and CDR2 is YYNGEE. V was trimmed by 3 bases and J by 4 bases, leaving 12 bases between them. The CDR3 coding sequence is TGTGCCAGCAGCGGACAGGTTGGCGCAGATACGCAGTATTTT. This encodes CASSGQVGADTQYF. Filled out from reference TRBV9 and TRBJ2-3, the complete variable domain reads DSGVTQTPKHLITATGQRVTLRCSPRSGDLSVYWYQQSLDQGLQFLIQYYNGEERAKGNILERFSAQQFPDLHSELNLSSLELGDSALYFCASSGQVGADTQYFGPGTRLTVL.

This chain joins TRBV13 and TRBJ1-6, with D possibly being TRBD1 (6 bases). V lost 3 bases to trimming and J lost 3 bases, with 12 bases between them. The CDR3 length is 16 residues. CDR1 PRHDT and CDR2 FYEKMQ come from the germline V gene (reference sequence). The CDR3 reads CASSLRGQFYNSPLHF. The DNA of the CDR3 is TGTGCCAGCAGCTTGAGAGGACAGTTCTATAATTCACCCCTCCACTTT.

This sequence joins TRBV7-2 and TRBJ1-5; D not certain. Germline CDR1 is SGHTA and CDR2 is FQGNSA. This CDR3 has 16 residues. V was cut by 6 bases and J by 5 bases, with 20 bases left in between. CDR3 loop: CASSPSWSEAYQPQHF. DNA for the CDR3: TGTGCCAGCAGTCCCTCTTGGTCGGAGGCGTATCAGCCCCAGCATTTT.

The chain employs TRBV4-1 and TRBJ2-5; TRBD1 is a possible D gene (6 bases). V was pared by 3 bases and J by 4 bases, with 9 bases between. Germline V CDR1 and CDR2: MGHRA, YSYEKL. This CDR3 comprises 13 residues. The CDR3 here is CASSHQGTETQYF. The CDR3, as DNA: TGCGCCAGCAGCCACCAGGGGACAGAGACCCAGTACTTC.

The rearrangement links TRBV19 to TRBJ2-3; 7 bases fit TRBD2. The CDR3 sequence is 12 residues long. The V segment lost 9 bases and the J segment 3 bases; nucleotides outside the gene matches: 3. CDR1 LNHDA and CDR2 SQIVND come from the germline V gene (reference sequence). CDR3 region: CASRRETDTQYF. CDR3 DNA: TGTGCCAGCAGGCGGGAGACAGATACGCAGTATTTT.

The V and J genes are TRBV11-2 and TRBJ2-2, with 7 nucleotides matching TRBD1. V was pared by 6 bases and J by 7 bases, with 8 bases of the junction left unmatched. The V gene's germline CDR1 is SGHAT and CDR2 FQNNGV. The CDR3 totals 14 residues. This chain's CDR3 is CASSFTGAGGELFF. CDR3 in DNA: TGTGCCAGCAGTTTTACAGGGGCGGGCGGGGAGCTGTTTTTT.

The chain recombines TRBV6-6 with TRBJ2-1, with 9 nucleotides matching TRBD2. CDR3 length: 14 residues. Germline lookup yields CDR1 MNHNY and CDR2 SVGAGI (reference sequence). J gave up 9 bases and V 1 base, and 4 bases lay outside the gene matches. The CDR3 sequence: CASSYFGTSSEQFF. CDR3 in DNA: TGTGCCAGCAGTTACTTTGGGACTAGCAGTGAGCAGTTCTTC.